Listed below are T cell receptor beta chains from one sample, sequenced in a study of blood T cell repertoires in COVID-19. Profiled with immunoSEQ multiplex PCR; TCRdb holds only in-frame clones, not every one. Among 230,000 or so clones listed, roughly 90% were seen once. The specimen was PBMCs or T cells enriched from blood (not recorded which). The source of these receptors is a young woman who had recovered from COVID-19. CDR3s include the opening cysteine and the closing phenylalanine or tryptophan. A D gene is named only where the DNA matches it firmly. The size of a clone is reported for some rows only, either as once, few or many, or as a class for expanded clones.

TRBD1,NA,TRBV7-2,TRBJ1-1,TGTGCCAGCAGCCGTGGGACCGGGACAGGACGCCCACGTATCCCTGAAGCTTTCTTT,CASSRGTGTGRPRIPEAFF
NA,NA,TRBV24-1,TRBJ2-3,TGTGCCACCGGCGGGGTCACAGATACGCAGTATTTT,CATGGVTDTQYF
TRBD1,NA,TRBV5-6,TRBJ2-7,TGTGCCAGCAGCTGGGACAGTTCCTACGAGCAGTACTTC,CASSWDSSYEQYF
NA,NA,TRBV7-2,TRBJ2-6,TGTGCCAGCAGCCTATACAGGGAACCTAGCTCTGGGGCCAACGTCCTGACTTTC,CASSLYREPSSGANVLTF
TRBD2,NA,TRBV5-8,TRBJ2-2,TGTGCCAGCAGCTCGAATAGCGGGGGGCCGCGAGGCACCGGGGAGCTGTTTTTT,CASSSNSGGPRGTGELFF
TRBD1,NA,TRBV5-1,TRBJ1-1,TGCGCCAGCAGCAAAACAGGGGGCTCGGGAACTGAAGCTTTCTTT,CASSKTGGSGTEAFF
NA,NA,TRBV2,TRBJ1-3,TGTGCCAGCAGGCGGGAGTCGGTTGGAAACACCATATATTTT,CASRRESVGNTIYF
TRBD1,NA,TRBV7-2,TRBJ1-1,TGTGCCAGCAGCCTACAGGGGGTGGGCACTGAAGCTTTCTTT,CASSLQGVGTEAFF
NA,NA,TRBV29-1,TRBJ2-1,TGCAGCGTTAAGGGGTCCAGAATATACAATGAGCAGTTCTTC,CSVKGSRIYNEQFF
NA,NA,TRBV4-1,TRBJ1-1,TGCGCCAGCAGCCAGAAGGCAGGGCCCACTGAAGCTTTCTTT,CASSQKAGPTEAFF
NA,NA,TRBV5-6,TRBJ1-4,TGTGCCAGCAGCTTGGGCCGAGCCGAAAAACTGTTTTTT,CASSLGRAEKLFF
NA,NA,TRBV7-2,TRBJ1-2,TGTGCCAGCAGCTTAGTTTTATCAGGGTCGGCTGGCTACACCTTC,CASSLVLSGSAGYTF
NA,NA,TRBV19,TRBJ2-7,TGTGCCAGTAGTACCCGAGCAGGGGTTGCCTACGAGCAGTACTTC,CASSTRAGVAYEQYF
TRBD2,NA,TRBV4-1,TRBJ2-3,TGCGCCAGCAGCTCCCCTGTGCGGGGGGGCAAAGATACGCAGTATTTT,CASSSPVRGGKDTQYF
NA,NA,TRBV19,TRBJ1-5,TGTGCCAGTAGTATTGGGGGGGTTTTGGGGAATCAGCCCCAGCATTTT,CASSIGGVLGNQPQHF
TRBD1,once,TRBV29-1,TRBJ2-6,TGCAGCGTGCCGGGACAGGCTGTCTCTGGGGCCAACGTCCTGACTTTC,CSVPGQAVSGANVLTF
TRBD2,NA,TRBV7-7,TRBJ2-5,TGTGCCAGCAGCCCGCGGACTAGCACAGAAGAGACCCAGTACTTC,CASSPRTSTEETQYF
NA,NA,TRBV6-1,TRBJ1-6,TGTGCCAGCAGTGAAGTTCAGGGTCATTCACCCCTCCACTTT,CASSEVQGHSPLHF
NA,once,TRBV19,TRBJ1-4,TGTGCCAGTAGTATAGATCTCTTGCGGACTAATGAAAAACTGTTTTTT,CASSIDLLRTNEKLFF
NA,NA,TRBV7-2,TRBJ1-4,TGTGCCAGCAGCTCGAGGGTTGGTGAAAAACTGTTTTTT,CASSSRVGEKLFF
TRBD1,NA,TRBV7-3,TRBJ2-7,TGTGCCAGCAGCTTAACGAGTGTGGGGACAGGCTACGAGCAGTACTTC,CASSLTSVGTGYEQYF
NA,few,TRBV11-2,TRBJ2-7,TGTGCCAGCAGCTTCAACAGGGATGCATCCTACGAGCAGTACTTC,CASSFNRDASYEQYF
NA,once,TRBV19,TRBJ2-2,TGTGCCAGTATCGGAGACACCGGGGAGCTGTTTTTT,CASIGDTGELFF
NA,NA,TRBV6-2/TRBV6-3,TRBJ2-7,TGTGCCAGCAGCTCGACTAGGTACGAGCAGTACTTC,CASSSTRYEQYF
TRBD2,few,TRBV10-3,TRBJ2-1,TGTGCCATCAGTGAGTCAAGGACTAGCGGGGACCACAATGAGCAGTTCTTC,CAISESRTSGDHNEQFF
NA,NA,TRBV3-1/TRBV3-2,TRBJ1-1,TGTGCCAGCAGCCAAGACAAGGAGATTTCTACCGCTGAAGCTTTCTTT,CASSQDKEISTAEAFF
NA,NA,TRBV29-1,TRBJ1-1,TGCAGCGTTGATCCCACAGGGATTGAAGCTTTCTTT,CSVDPTGIEAFF
TRBD2,NA,TRBV9,TRBJ2-5,TGTGCCAGCAGCGTAGCTCATCAGCGTACGGGGGGGAGACAAGAGACCCAGTACTTC,CASSVAHQRTGGRQETQYF
NA,NA,TRBV6-5,TRBJ2-3,TGTGCCAGCAACCTTACACCGAGCGCAGATACGCAGTATTTT,CASNLTPSADTQYF
TRBD1,NA,TRBV6-5,TRBJ2-1,TGTGCCAGCAGTCGGACAGGGGGTTACCAGTTCTTC,CASSRTGGYQFF
TRBD1,NA,TRBV15,TRBJ2-7,TGTGCCACCAGCAGAGAGAGGGGACAGGGAGGCGAGCAGTACTTC,CATSRERGQGGEQYF
TRBD2,NA,TRBV11-2,TRBJ2-3,TGTGCCAGCAGCGACCTAGCGGGGGGGCTCACAGATACGCAGTATTTT,CASSDLAGGLTDTQYF
NA,NA,TRBV7-9,TRBJ1-1,TGTGCCAGCAGCTTAAGCGGATGGGAAGCTTTCTTT,CASSLSGWEAFF
TRBD1,once,TRBV6-5,TRBJ1-2,TGTGCCAGCAGTTACAGCCAGGGGGCTGGCTACACCTTC,CASSYSQGAGYTF
NA,NA,TRBV7-2,TRBJ2-1,TGTGCCAGCAGCTTAGATGTTAGCGATTATAAGCAGTTCTTC,CASSLDVSDYKQFF
TRBD1,once,TRBV29-1,TRBJ1-1,TGCAGCGTTGTAAGACAGGGGAACACTGAAGCTTTCTTT,CSVVRQGNTEAFF
TRBD2,NA,TRBV5-8,TRBJ2-3,TGTGCCAGCAGCTTAACCGGGACTAACACAGATACGCAGTATTTT,CASSLTGTNTDTQYF
TRBD1,NA,TRBV14,TRBJ2-6,TGTGCCAGCAGCCAGGTACAGGGGTCTGGGGCCAACGTCCTGACTTTC,CASSQVQGSGANVLTF
NA,NA,TRBV5-6,TRBJ2-3,TGTGCCAGCAGCTTTTACCGGACAAACACAGATACGCAGTATTTT,CASSFYRTNTDTQYF
TRBD2,NA,TRBV5-1,TRBJ2-3,TGCGCCAGCCGAAGAACTAGCGGCTCAGATACGCAGTATTTT,CASRRTSGSDTQYF
NA,NA,TRBV25-1,TRBJ1-5,TGTGCCAGCAGTGAGTGGCGGTCCAATCAGCCCCAGCATTTT,CASSEWRSNQPQHF
NA,once,TRBV7-2,TRBJ1-5,TGTGCCAGCAGCTTGTCGACCCTGGCGGGGGGTCAGCCCCAGCATTTT,CASSLSTLAGGQPQHF
NA,NA,TRBV15,TRBJ1-1,TGTGCCACCAGCAGTAGGGGCAGGGACACTGAAGCTTTCTTT,CATSSRGRDTEAFF
TRBD1,NA,TRBV18,TRBJ1-2,TGTGCCAGCTCCCTGGGACAGGACTATGGCTACACCTTC,CASSLGQDYGYTF
TRBD1,once,TRBV7-7,TRBJ2-2,TGTGCTAGCAGCTTAGGTACAGGGGGTGCCACCGGGGAGCTGTTTTTT,CASSLGTGGATGELFF
TRBD1,NA,TRBV14,TRBJ1-4,TGTGCCAGCAGCCAAAGGTGGACAGGGGTTAATGAAAAACTGTTTTTT,CASSQRWTGVNEKLFF
TRBD1,NA,TRBV3-1/TRBV3-2,TRBJ1-1,TGTGCCAGCAGCCACCGACAGGGTTCAAGTACTGAAGCTTTCTTT,CASSHRQGSSTEAFF
TRBD1,NA,TRBV7-6,TRBJ1-2,TGTGCCAGCAGCTTCCGGACAGGGAAAGACAATGGCTACACCTTC,CASSFRTGKDNGYTF
NA,NA,TRBV4-2,TRBJ1-3,TGTGCCAGCAGCCATTCGTGGCGGCAGGGAACTGGAAACACCATATATTTT,CASSHSWRQGTGNTIYF